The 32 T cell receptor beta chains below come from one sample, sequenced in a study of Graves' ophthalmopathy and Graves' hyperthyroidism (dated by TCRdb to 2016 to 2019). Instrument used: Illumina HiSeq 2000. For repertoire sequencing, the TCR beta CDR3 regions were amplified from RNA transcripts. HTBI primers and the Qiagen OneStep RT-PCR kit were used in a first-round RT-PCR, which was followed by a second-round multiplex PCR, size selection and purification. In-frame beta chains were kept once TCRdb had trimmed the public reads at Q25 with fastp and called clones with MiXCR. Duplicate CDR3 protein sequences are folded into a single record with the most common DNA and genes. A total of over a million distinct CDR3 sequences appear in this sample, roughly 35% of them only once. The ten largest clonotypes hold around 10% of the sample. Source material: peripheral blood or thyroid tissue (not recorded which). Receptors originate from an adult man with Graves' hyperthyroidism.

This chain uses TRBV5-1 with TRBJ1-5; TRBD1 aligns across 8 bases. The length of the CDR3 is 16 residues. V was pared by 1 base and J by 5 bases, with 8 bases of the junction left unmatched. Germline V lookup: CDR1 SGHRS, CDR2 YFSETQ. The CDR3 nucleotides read TGCGCCAGCAGCTTGAAAGGGACAGGTGATTATCAGCCCCAGCATTTT. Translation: CASSLKGTGDYQPQHF.

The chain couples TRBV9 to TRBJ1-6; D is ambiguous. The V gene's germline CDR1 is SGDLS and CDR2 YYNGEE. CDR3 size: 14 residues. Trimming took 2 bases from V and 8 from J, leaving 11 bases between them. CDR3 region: CASSVLTSDSPLHF. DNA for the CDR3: TGTGCCAGCAGCGTCCTGACCTCCGATTCACCCCTCCACTTT.

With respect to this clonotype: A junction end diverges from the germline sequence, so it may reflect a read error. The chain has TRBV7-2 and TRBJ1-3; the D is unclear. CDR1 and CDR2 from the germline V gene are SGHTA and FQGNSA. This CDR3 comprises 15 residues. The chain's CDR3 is CASSQNLSSGNTIYF. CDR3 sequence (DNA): TGCGCCAGCAGCCAAAACCTTTCCTCTGGAAACACCATATATTTT.

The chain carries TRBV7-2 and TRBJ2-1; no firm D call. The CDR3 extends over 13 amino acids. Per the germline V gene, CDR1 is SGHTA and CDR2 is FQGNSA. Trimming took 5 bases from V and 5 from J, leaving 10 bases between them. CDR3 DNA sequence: TGTGCCAGCAGCCCCACCCGTGACAATGAGCAGTTCTTC. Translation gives CASSPTRDNEQFF.

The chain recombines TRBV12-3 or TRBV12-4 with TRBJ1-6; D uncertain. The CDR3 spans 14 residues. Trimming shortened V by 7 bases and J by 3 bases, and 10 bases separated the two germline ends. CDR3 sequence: CASMQRVYNSPLHF. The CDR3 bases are TGTGCCAGCATGCAACGCGTCTATAATTCACCCCTCCACTTT.

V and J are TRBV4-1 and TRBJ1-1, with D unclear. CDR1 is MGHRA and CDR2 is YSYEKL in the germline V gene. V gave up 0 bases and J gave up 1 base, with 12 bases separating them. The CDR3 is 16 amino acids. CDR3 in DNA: TGCGCCAGCAGCCAAGATTTAGACACCGAGAACACTGAAGCTTTCTTT. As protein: CASSQDLDTENTEAFF.

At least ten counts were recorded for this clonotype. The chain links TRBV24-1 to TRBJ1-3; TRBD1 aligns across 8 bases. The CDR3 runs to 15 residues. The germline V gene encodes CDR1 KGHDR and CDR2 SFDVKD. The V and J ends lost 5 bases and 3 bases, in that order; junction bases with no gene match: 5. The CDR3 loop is CATSATTGVGNTIYF. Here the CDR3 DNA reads TGTGCCACCAGTGCTACGACAGGGGTTGGAAACACCATATATTTT.

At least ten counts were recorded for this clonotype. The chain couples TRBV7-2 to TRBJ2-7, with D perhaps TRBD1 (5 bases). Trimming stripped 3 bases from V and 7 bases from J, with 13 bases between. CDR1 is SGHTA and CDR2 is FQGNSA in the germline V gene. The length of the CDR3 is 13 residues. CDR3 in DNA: TGTGCCAGCAGCTTTCAAGGGGCTGGGGAGCAGTACTTC. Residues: CASSFQGAGEQYF.

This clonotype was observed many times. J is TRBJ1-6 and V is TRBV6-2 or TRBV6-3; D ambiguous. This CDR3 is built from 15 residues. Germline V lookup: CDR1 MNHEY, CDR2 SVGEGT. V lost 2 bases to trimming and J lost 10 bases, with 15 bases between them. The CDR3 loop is CASSYVSDRNSPLHF. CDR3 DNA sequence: TGTGCCAGCAGTTACGTGTCAGATCGGAACTCACCCCTCCACTTT.

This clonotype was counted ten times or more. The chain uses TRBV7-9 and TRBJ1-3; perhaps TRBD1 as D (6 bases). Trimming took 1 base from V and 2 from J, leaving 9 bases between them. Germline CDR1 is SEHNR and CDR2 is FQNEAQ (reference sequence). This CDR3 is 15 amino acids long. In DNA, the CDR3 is TGTGCCAGCAGCTTAGTGGGGGCGACTGGAAACACCATATATTTT. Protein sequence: CASSLVGATGNTIYF.

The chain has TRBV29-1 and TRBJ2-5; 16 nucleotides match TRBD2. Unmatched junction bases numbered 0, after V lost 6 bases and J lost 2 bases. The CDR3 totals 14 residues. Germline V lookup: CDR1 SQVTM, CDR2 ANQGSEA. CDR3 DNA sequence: TGCAGCGTGGGACTAGCGGGGGGGCAAGAGACCCAGTACTTC. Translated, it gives CSVGLAGGQETQYF.

Written as DNA, the CDR3 is TGTGCCAGCAGTTCCCCCCGAGGTGGGGATTCACCCCTCCACTTT. Translation gives CASSSPRGGDSPLHF. This chain links TRBV9 with TRBJ1-6; D uncertain. This CDR3 contains 15 residues. V was pared by 5 bases and J by 8 bases, with 17 bases between. Germline lookup yields CDR1 SGDLS and CDR2 YYNGEE.

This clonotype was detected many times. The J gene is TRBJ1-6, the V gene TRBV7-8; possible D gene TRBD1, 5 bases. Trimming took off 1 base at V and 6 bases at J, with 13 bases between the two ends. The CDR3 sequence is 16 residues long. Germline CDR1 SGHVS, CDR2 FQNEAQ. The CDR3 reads CASSLGSGLLNSPLHF. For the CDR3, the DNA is TGTGCCAGCAGCTTAGGATCGGGGCTACTTAATTCACCCCTCCACTTT.

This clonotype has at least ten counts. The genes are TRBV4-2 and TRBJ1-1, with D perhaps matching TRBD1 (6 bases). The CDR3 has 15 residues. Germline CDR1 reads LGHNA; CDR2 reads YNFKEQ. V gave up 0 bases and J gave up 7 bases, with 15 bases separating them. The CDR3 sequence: CASSQEWGTRLEAFF. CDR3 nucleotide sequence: TGTGCCAGCAGCCAAGAATGGGGGACAAGGCTTGAAGCTTTCTTT.

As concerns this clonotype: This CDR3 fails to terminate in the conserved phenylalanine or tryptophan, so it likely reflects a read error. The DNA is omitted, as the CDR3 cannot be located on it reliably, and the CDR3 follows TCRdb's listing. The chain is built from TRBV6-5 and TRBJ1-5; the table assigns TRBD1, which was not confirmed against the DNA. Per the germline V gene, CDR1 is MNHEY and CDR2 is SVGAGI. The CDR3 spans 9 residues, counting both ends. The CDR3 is CASSYSLTG.

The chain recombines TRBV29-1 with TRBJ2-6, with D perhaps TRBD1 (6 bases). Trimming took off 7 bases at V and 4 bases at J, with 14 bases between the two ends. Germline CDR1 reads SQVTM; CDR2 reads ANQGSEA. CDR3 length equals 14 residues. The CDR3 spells CSATPGTGANVLTF. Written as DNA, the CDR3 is TGCAGCGCCACCCCAGGGACAGGGGCCAACGTCCTGACTTTC. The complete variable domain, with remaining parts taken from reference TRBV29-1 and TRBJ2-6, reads SAVISQKPSRDICQRGTSLTIQCQVDSQVTMMFWYRQQPGQSLTLIATANQGSEATYESGFVIDKFPISRPNLTFSTLTVSNMSPEDSSIYLCSATPGTGANVLTFGAGSRLTVL.

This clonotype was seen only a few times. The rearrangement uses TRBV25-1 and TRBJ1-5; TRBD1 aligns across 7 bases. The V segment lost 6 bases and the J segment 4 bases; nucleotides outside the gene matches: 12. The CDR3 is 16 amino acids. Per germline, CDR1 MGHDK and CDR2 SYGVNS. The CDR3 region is CASSGDSSFGNQPQHF. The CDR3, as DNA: TGTGCCAGCAGCGGGGACAGTTCCTTCGGGAATCAGCCCCAGCATTTT.

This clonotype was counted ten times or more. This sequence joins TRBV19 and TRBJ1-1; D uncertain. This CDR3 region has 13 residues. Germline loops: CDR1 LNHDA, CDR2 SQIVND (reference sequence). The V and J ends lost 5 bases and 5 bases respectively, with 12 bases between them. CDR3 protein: CASSPAARTEAFF. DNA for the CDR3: TGTGCCAGTAGTCCCGCCGCGAGAACTGAAGCTTTCTTT.

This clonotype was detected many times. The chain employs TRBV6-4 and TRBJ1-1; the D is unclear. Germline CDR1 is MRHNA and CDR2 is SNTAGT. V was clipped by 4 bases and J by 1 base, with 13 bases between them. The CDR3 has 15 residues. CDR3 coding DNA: TGTGCCAGCAGTGGACTCCCCGAATGGAACACTGAAGCTTTCTTT. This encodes CASSGLPEWNTEAFF.

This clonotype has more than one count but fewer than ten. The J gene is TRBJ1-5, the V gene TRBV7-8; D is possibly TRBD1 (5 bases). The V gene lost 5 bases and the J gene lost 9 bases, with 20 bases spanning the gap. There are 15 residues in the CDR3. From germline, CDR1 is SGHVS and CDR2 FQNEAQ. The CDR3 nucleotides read TGTGCCAGCAGCCGAACCGGGGGAGGGATGGGGCCCCAGCATTTT. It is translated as CASSRTGGGMGPQHF. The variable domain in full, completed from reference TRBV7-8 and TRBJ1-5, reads GAGVSQSPRYKVAKRGQDVALRCDPISGHVSLFWYQQALGQGPEFLTYFQNEAQLDKSGLPSDRFFAERPEGSVSTLKIQRTQQEDSAVYLCASSRTGGGMGPQHFGDGTRLSIL.

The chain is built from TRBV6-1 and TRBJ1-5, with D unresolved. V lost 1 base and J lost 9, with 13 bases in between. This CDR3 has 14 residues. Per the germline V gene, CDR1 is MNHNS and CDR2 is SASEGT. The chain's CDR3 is CASSEVKDKRPQHF. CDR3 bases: TGTGCCAGCAGTGAAGTGAAAGATAAGCGGCCCCAGCATTTT.

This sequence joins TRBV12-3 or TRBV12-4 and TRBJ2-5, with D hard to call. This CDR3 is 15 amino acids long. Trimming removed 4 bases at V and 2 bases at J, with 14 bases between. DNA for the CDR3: TGTGCCAGCAGTTACTCAGGCCTACCGCAAGAGACCCAGTACTTC. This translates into CASSYSGLPQETQYF.

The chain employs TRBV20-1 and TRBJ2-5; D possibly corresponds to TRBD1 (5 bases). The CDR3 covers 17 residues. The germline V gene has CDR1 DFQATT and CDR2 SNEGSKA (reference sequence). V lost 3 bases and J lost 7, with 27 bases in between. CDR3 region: CSASDGRLRAELVTQYF. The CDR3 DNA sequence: TGCAGTGCTAGTGATGGTCGTCTCAGGGCCGAGCTTGTGACCCAGTACTTC.

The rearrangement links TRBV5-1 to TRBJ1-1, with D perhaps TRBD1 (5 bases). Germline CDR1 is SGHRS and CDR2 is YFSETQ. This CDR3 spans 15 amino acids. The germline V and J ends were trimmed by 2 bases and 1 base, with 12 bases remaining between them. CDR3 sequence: CASSFGAMRNTEAFF. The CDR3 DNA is TGCGCCAGCAGCTTTGGGGCAATGAGGAACACTGAAGCTTTCTTT.

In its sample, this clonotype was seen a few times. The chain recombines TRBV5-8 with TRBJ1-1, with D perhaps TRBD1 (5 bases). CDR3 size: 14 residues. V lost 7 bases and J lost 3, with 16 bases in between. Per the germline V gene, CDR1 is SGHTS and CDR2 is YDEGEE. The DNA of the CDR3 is TGTGCCAGCCAGCGCGGCAGGGAGGACACTGAAGCTTTCTTT. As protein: CASQRGREDTEAFF.

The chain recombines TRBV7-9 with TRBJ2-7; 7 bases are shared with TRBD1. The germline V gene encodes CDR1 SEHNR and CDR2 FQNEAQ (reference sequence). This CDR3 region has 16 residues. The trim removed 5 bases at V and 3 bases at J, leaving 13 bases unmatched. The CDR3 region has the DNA TGTGCCAGCAGCCGGAGTACACAGGGGACACTCTACGAGCAGTACTTC. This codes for CASSRSTQGTLYEQYF.

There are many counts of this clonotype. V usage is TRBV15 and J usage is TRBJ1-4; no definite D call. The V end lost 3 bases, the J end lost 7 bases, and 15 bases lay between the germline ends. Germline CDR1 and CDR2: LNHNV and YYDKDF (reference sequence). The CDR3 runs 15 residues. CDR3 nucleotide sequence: TGTGCCACCAGCAGGGTGGGTTCGAGGTCTGAAAAACTGTTTTTT. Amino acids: CATSRVGSRSEKLFF.

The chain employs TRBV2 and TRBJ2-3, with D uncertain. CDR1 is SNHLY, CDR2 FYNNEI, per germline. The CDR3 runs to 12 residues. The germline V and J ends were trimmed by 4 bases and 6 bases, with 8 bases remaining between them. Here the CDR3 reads CASSVFSDTQYF. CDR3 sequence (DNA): TGTGCCAGCAGTGTTTTCTCTGATACGCAGTATTTT.

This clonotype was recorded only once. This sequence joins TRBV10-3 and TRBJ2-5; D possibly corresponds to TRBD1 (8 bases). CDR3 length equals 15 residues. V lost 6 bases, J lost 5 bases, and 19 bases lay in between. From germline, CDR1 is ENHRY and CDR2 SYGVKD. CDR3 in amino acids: CAISLQGGMMETQYF. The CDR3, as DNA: TGTGCCATCAGCCTACAGGGGGGGATGATGGAGACCCAGTACTTC.

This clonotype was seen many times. This CDR3 is CASSLGHAGPNTIYF. The DNA of the CDR3 is TGTGCCAGCAGCTTAGGTCATGCAGGACCAAACACCATATATTTT. V gene TRBV7-2 combines with J gene TRBJ1-3; D is unresolved. Germline V gives CDR1 SGHTA, CDR2 FQGNSA. This CDR3 has 15 residues. The V and J ends lost 1 base and 6 bases respectively, with 13 bases between them.

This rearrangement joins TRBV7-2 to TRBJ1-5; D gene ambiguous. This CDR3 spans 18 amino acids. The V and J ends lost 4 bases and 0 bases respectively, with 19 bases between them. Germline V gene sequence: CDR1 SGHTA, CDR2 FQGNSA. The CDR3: CASSSSASMHYSNQPQHF. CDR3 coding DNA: TGTGCCAGCAGCTCCTCTGCGTCGATGCATTATAGCAATCAGCCCCAGCATTTT.

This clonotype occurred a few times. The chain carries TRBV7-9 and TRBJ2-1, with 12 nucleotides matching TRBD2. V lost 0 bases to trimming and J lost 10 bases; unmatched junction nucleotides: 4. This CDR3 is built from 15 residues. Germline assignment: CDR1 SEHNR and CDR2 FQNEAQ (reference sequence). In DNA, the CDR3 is TGTGCCAGCAGCTTAGCGGGACTAGCGGGTCGAGAGCAGTTCTTC. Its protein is CASSLAGLAGREQFF.